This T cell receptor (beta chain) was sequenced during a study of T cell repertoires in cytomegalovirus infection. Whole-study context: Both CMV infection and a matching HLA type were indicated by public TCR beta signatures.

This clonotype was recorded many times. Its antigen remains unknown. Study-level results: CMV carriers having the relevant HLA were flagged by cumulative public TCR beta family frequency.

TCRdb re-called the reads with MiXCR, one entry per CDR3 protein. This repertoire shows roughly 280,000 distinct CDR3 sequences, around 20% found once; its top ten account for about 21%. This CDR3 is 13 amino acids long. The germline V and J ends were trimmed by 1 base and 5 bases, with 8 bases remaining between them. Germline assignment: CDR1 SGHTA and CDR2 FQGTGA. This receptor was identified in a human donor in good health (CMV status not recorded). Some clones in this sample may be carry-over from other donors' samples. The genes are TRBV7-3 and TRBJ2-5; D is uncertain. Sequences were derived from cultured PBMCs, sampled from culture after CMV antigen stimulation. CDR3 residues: CASSLNPTETQYF. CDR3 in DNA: TGTGCCAGCAGCTTAAATCCAACGGAGACCCAGTACTTC.